This T cell receptor beta chain was profiled in a study of CD8+ T cells in alopecia areata. The wider study: Tofacitinib lasted 6 to 18 months, then 6 months off drug. Study-wide points: Scalp and blood samples kept many expanded lesional clones throughout tofacitinib. Scalp clonality and expanded CD8+ clones among the top 100 showed significant decreases with tofacitinib.

RNA was extracted and reverse transcribed into cDNA as the sequencing template. Using immunoSEQ multiplex PCR, the repertoire was profiled, and TCRdb retains in-frame clones only, with some absent. The table records some 99,000 clones, roughly three fifths of them present only once. A word on this clone: Its matching antigen is unknown.

Germline assignment: CDR1 SGHDN and CDR2 FVKESK. The length of the CDR3 is 13 residues. V lost 4 bases to trimming and J lost 8 bases, with 14 bases between them. Treatment denoted: oral pan-JAK inhibitor, 5-10 mg twice daily. This sequence was found in a human donor with alopecia areata. The chain has TRBV14 and TRBJ1-2; possible D gene TRBD1, 5 bases. Specimen: CD8+ T cells sorted from blood, collected at week 4, from a patient treated with tofacitinib. CDR3 sequence (DNA): TGTGCCAGCAGCCCCTCGAGCGGACAAGGCTACACCTTC. As protein: CASSPSSGQGYTF.